Each of the 11 T cell receptor beta chains below was sequenced from the same sample in a study of early T cells in non-severe SARS-CoV-2 infection. TCRdb independently ran MiXCR on the 5' RACE reads; one entry per CDR3 protein. Among about 30,000 distinct CDR3 sequences, 4.5% to 6.5% were seen once, and the ten largest hold 5.5% to 7%. Sequenced material: whole blood. The receptors were gathered from an adult who was a healthcare worker with PCR-confirmed SARS-CoV-2 infection or an uninfected control (not recorded which).

This clonotype showed up many times. The chain employs TRBV20-1 and TRBJ2-2; D unresolved. Trimming took 0 bases from V and 3 from J, leaving 8 bases between them. The length of the CDR3 is 14 residues. Germline CDR1 is DFQATT and CDR2 is SNEGSKA (reference sequence). DNA for the CDR3: TGCAGTGCTAGAGACACCACCTACACCGGGGAGCTGTTTTTT. It yields the protein CSARDTTYTGELFF.

The chain employs TRBV14 and TRBJ2-4; 8 bases are shared with TRBD1. The germline gives CDR1 SGHDN, CDR2 FVKESK. V dropped 0 bases and J dropped 6; count of bases not matched to a gene: 4. The CDR3 has 15 amino acids. CDR3 nucleotides: TGTGCCAGCAGCCAAGATCAGGGGGCCGGAAACATTCAGTACTTC. Encoded protein: CASSQDQGAGNIQYF.

V and J are TRBV19 and TRBJ2-4; 7 bases map to TRBD2. Germline V gene data show CDR1 as LNHDA and CDR2 as SQIVND (reference sequence). V gave up 10 bases and J gave up 8 bases; unmatched junction bases: 5. The CDR3 sequence is 11 residues long. CDR3 bases: TGTGCCATTCGGGGGGAGGACATTCAGTACTTC. It encodes CAIRGEDIQYF.

The sample holds many counts of this clonotype. CDR3 sequence reads: CASSPGLTGGIQYF. The CDR3 region has the DNA TGTGCCAGCAGCCCCGGATTGACAGGCGGCATTCAGTACTTC. The chain couples TRBV9 to TRBJ2-4; maybe TRBD1 (6 bases). Germline CDR1 SGDLS, CDR2 YYNGEE. The CDR3 loop spans 14 amino acids. V lost 4 bases to trimming and J lost 9 bases, with 17 bases between them.

This clonotype was found a few times. The chain is built from TRBV12-3 or TRBV12-4 and TRBJ2-1; TRBD1 agrees at 8 bases. The CDR3 extends over 14 amino acids. With V trimmed by 0 bases and J by 7 bases, 2 bases remained unmatched. The DNA for the CDR3 is TGTGCCAGCAGTTTAGCGAGGACAGGGAATGAGCAGTTCTTC. It is translated as CASSLARTGNEQFF.

At least ten counts were recorded for this clonotype. V is TRBV5-1 and J is TRBJ2-3; unclear D gene. The CDR3 consists of 11 residues. Germline CDR1 and CDR2: SGHRS and YFSETQ. V shed 1 base and J shed 4 bases, with 1 base lying between them. The CDR3 nucleotides read TGCGCCAGCAGCTTGTCAGATACGCAGTATTTT. This translates into CASSLSDTQYF.

The gene calls are TRBV2 and TRBJ1-2, with a tentative D call TRBD1 (6 bases). V was cut by 9 bases and J by 2 bases, with 10 bases left in between. The length of the CDR3 is 12 residues. Germline lookup yields CDR1 SNHLY and CDR2 FYNNEI. DNA of the CDR3: TGTGCCAGACAGGGACCAAACTATGGCTACACCTTC. Encoded protein: CARQGPNYGYTF.

This clonotype has at least ten counts. This chain links TRBV7-8 with TRBJ2-1; D is tentatively TRBD1 or TRBD2 (5 bases each). The V end was cut by 1 base, the J end by 12 bases, with 19 bases between. The CDR3 is 15 residues long. Germline V lookup: CDR1 SGHVS, CDR2 FQNEAQ. Here the CDR3 reads CASSLGDASPRGQFF. CDR3 coding DNA: TGTGCCAGCAGCTTAGGGGACGCTTCTCCGAGAGGGCAGTTCTTC.

This clonotype was counted a few times. This chain uses TRBV20-1 with TRBJ2-3, with D unresolved. The closer fit of TRBJ1-5 to the DNA end suggests the J call may be wrong. The CDR3 contains 11 residues. Germline V gives CDR1 DFQATT, CDR2 SNEGSKA (reference sequence). Here the CDR3 reads CSASFRDTQHF. The CDR3, as DNA: TGCAGTGCTAGCTTCCGCGATACGCAGCATTTT.

This clonotype was counted many times. The chain recombines TRBV28 with TRBJ1-1, with no clear D. V was trimmed by 7 bases and J by 4 bases, leaving 10 bases between them. Looked up from germline, CDR1 is MDHEN and CDR2 is SYDVKM. The CDR3 is 12 amino acids. This CDR3 reads CASTLAGTEAFF. The DNA of the CDR3 is TGTGCCAGCACACTCGCGGGCACTGAAGCTTTCTTT.

The table lists this clonotype with many counts. This chain uses TRBV5-1 with TRBJ2-1; tentatively, D is TRBD1 (7 bases). Germline loops: CDR1 SGHRS, CDR2 YFSETQ. V lost 4 bases and J 7 bases, leaving 24 bases between the germline ends. This CDR3 contains 17 residues. The CDR3, as DNA: TGCGCCAGCAGCGGGACTGGGACAGCCCGACCGGGAAATGAGCAGTTCTTC. It codes for CASSGTGTARPGNEQFF.